This T cell receptor (beta chain) came from a study of long-term antiretroviral therapy in people with HIV. Findings and caveats of the study: In HIV, the repertoires covered a tighter span of CDR3 lengths than in controls.

The CDR3 loop spans 18 amino acids. Germline V gene data show CDR1 as KGHSH and CDR2 as LQKENI. Trimming cost V 5 bases and J 3 bases, with 26 bases left between them. They ran version v3.0 of the immunoSEQ assay at survey level. Clones were read by immunoSEQ multiplex PCR, and TCRdb kept only the in-frame ones, dropping some. The data show nearly 50,000 clones, under 90% seen once. As for this clone: Antigen unknown.

This receptor was taken from a woman aged 18-29 years with HIV. Sequencing was performed on unsorted PBMCs, taken 0.8 years after starting antiretroviral therapy. This chain connects TRBV18 to TRBJ2-7, with TRBD2 as a possible D gene (5 bases). The CDR3 spells CASSRRNRGSYVNYEQYF. For the CDR3, the DNA is TGTGCCAGCTCAAGGCGAAACCGGGGTAGTTATGTAAACTACGAGCAGTACTTC.